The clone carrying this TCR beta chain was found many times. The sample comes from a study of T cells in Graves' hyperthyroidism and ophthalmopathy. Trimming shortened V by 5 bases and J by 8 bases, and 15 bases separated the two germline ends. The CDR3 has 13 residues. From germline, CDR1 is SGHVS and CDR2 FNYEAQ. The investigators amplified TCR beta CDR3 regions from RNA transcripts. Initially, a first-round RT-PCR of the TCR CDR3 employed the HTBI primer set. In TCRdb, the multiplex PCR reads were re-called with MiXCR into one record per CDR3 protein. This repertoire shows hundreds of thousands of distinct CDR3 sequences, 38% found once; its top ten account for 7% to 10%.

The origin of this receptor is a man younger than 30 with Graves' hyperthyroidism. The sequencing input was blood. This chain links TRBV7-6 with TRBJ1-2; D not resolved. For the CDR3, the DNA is TGTGCCAGCAGCCCCCCCGAGGGCGGGGGCTACACCTTC. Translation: CASSPPEGGGYTF.